This record concerns one T cell receptor (beta chain) sequence. The antigen is unknown. Primers used in a second PCR of roughly 7 to 12 cycles were a sample-barcoded 5' primer and a J-beta primer mix. The study obtained at least 3 million CDR3-containing paired-end reads from every sample. Each CDR3 protein gets one entry after TCRdb re-called the 5' RACE reads with MiXCR. In the table there are approximately 810,000 distinct CDR3 sequences, 29% of which are singletons. Germline CDR1 MGHRA, CDR2 YSYEKL. There are 18 residues in the CDR3. V trimming: 1 base; J trimming: 0 bases; junction bases outside the gene matches: 6. This entry belongs to a study of blood T cells in healthy people across ages. Study summary: In model experiments, template switching was able to capture about one barcoded beta molecule for every two T cells that were present.

Study-level findings and limits: Aged donors had fewer naive CD4+ cells and lower diversity than long-lived donors. Naive T cell percentage showed a strong correlation with the diversity of TCR beta.

The specimen was blood. The J gene is TRBJ2-1, the V gene TRBV4-1; 10 bases map to TRBD2. The source of this sequence is an elderly woman in good health. CDR3 in amino acids: CASSQVPSGGSSYNEQFF. The CDR3 DNA sequence: TGCGCCAGCAGCCAAGTTCCTAGCGGGGGTAGCTCCTACAATGAGCAGTTCTTC.